Listed below are T cell receptor beta chains from one sample, sequenced in a study of technical replicates of blood from a handful of donors. Method: immunoSEQ multiplex PCR; TCRdb's copy keeps in-frame clones and lacks some. This repertoire shows roughly 69,000 clones, about 87% found once; its top ten account for around 5%. The sample was PBMCs. These receptors were obtained from a human donor in good health. Some clones in this sample may be carry-over from other donors' samples. Both conserved end residues are part of each CDR3. The D gene is left open where the match is weak. Clone size is shown for a subset of rows, as once, few, many or a class of expanded clone.

size	V	D	J	DNA	CDR3
NA	TRBV6-6	TRBD2	TRBJ2-7	TGTGCCAGCAGTTACAGGCGGGAGGGCCCTTACGAGCAGTACTTC	CASSYRREGPYEQYF
NA	TRBV28	NA	TRBJ1-2	TGTGCCAGCACTCTGTTGAGGGCAGCAGGCTACACCTTC	CASTLLRAAGYTF
NA	TRBV6-1	TRBD1	TRBJ1-2	TGTGCCAGCAGCACAGGGGGAGCGCTTCCCTATGGCTACACCTTC	CASSTGGALPYGYTF
NA	TRBV2	NA	TRBJ2-1	TGTGCCAGCAGTGGTGGCTGGGGGGTTGGTGAGCAGTTCTTC	CASSGGWGVGEQFF
NA	TRBV27	NA	TRBJ1-1	TGTGCCAGCAGTTTATCTTCCGGAAGGGGCACTGAAGCTTTCTTT	CASSLSSGRGTEAFF
NA	TRBV30	TRBD2	TRBJ2-1	TGTGCCTGGAGTCTGACTAGCGGGAGGGCGGGAGAGCAGTTCTTC	CAWSLTSGRAGEQFF
NA	TRBV6-5	TRBD1	TRBJ1-2	TGTGCCAGCAGATCCAGGGGGCCTGACCATGGCTACACCTTC	CASRSRGPDHGYTF
NA	TRBV19	NA	TRBJ2-3	TGTGCCAGTAGTCCACGGACAGCCTCAGATACGCAGTATTTT	CASSPRTASDTQYF
NA	TRBV2	TRBD1	TRBJ1-2	TGTGCCAGCAGTGAAGAGGACAGGGAAACAGGTGGCTACACCTTC	CASSEEDRETGGYTF
NA	TRBV5-1	NA	TRBJ1-2	TGCGCCAGCAGCTTGGACTTTTATGGCTACACCTTC	CASSLDFYGYTF
NA	TRBV30	NA	TRBJ2-2	TGTGCCTGGAGTGTACTCACCGGGGAGCTGTTTTTT	CAWSVLTGELFF
few	TRBV6-5	NA	TRBJ2-1	TGTGCCAGCAGTTACGACAGGGACTATGAGCAGTTCTTC	CASSYDRDYEQFF
NA	TRBV5-1	TRBD1	TRBJ1-1	TGCGCCAGCAGTAATATAGGACAGGGAATCACTGAAGCTTTCTTT	CASSNIGQGITEAFF
NA	TRBV6-5	TRBD2	TRBJ2-1	TGTGCCAGCAGTTACAGCGGGAGGGACAATGAGCAGTTCTTC	CASSYSGRDNEQFF
NA	TRBV5-1	NA	TRBJ1-1	TGCGCCAGCAGCTTAGATCCGGTGAACACTGAAGCTTTCTTT	CASSLDPVNTEAFF
NA	TRBV5-1	NA	TRBJ1-1	TGCGCCAGCAGCTTCCTTCTTCGCCTACAGGGTAGGAGCACTGAAGCTTTCTTT	CASSFLLRLQGRSTEAFF
NA	TRBV6-1	NA	TRBJ2-7	TGTGCCAGCAGGGAAGCGGGCGCATCTTCCTACGAGCAGTACTTC	CASREAGASSYEQYF
NA	TRBV27	NA	TRBJ1-1	TGTGCCAGCAGTCCCTCAGGGGCGCGGATCACTGAAGCTTTCTTT	CASSPSGARITEAFF
NA	TRBV2	TRBD1	TRBJ1-2	TGTGCCAGCAGTAAAGAGGGGACAGGCAAACGGGTCTATGGCTACACCTTC	CASSKEGTGKRVYGYTF
NA	TRBV5-1	TRBD2	TRBJ2-2	TGCGCCAGCAGCACGGGACTAGCGGAATACGGGGAGCTGTTTTTT	CASSTGLAEYGELFF
NA	TRBV5-1	NA	TRBJ2-2	TGCGCCAGCAGCTTTCTCAGTACGAACACCGGGGAGCTGTTTTTT	CASSFLSTNTGELFF
NA	TRBV5-1	TRBD1	TRBJ1-1	TGCGCCAGCAGCTACCGGACAGGGCGCCCGAACACTGAAGCTTTCTTT	CASSYRTGRPNTEAFF
once	TRBV18	TRBD1	TRBJ1-6	TGTGCCAGCTCACCCGGGACAGGACAATCACCCCTCCACTTT	CASSPGTGQSPLHF
NA	TRBV7-2	TRBD2	TRBJ2-1	TGTGCCAGCAGCCTCCCCCGGGGATTAGCGGGAGCCTACAATGAGCAGTTCTTC	CASSLPRGLAGAYNEQFF
once	TRBV5-6	NA	TRBJ2-2	TGTGCCAGCAGCTTCGGGCGGAGGACGAACACCGGGGAGCTGTTTTTT	CASSFGRRTNTGELFF
once	TRBV4-2	TRBD2	TRBJ2-7	TGTGCCAGCAGCCAAGCGAGTAGCGGGGGAACCTACGAGCAGTACTTC	CASSQASSGGTYEQYF
NA	TRBV4-1	NA	TRBJ1-2	TGCGCCAGCAGCCAACCCCGGACCCACCAGGGAAGCTATGGCTACACCTTC	CASSQPRTHQGSYGYTF
once	TRBV4-1	NA	TRBJ2-5	TGCGCCAGCAGCTTATTAGGACAAGTCCAAGAGACCCAGTACTTC	CASSLLGQVQETQYF
NA	TRBV18	NA	TRBJ1-5	TGTGCCAGCTCACCAGGAACAGGGAAGACGCAGCCCCAGCATTTT	CASSPGTGKTQPQHF
few	TRBV28	TRBD1	TRBJ1-1	TGTGCCAGCAGTCGACAGGGGTTAGGCACTGAAGCTTTCTTT	CASSRQGLGTEAFF
few	TRBV30	NA	TRBJ1-1	TGTGCCTGGAGCCCAGGAACTGAAGCTTTCTTT	CAWSPGTEAFF
NA	TRBV5-6	TRBD1	TRBJ2-7	TGTGCCAGCAGCTCAGACAGGGGGCCCTACGAGCAGTACTTC	CASSSDRGPYEQYF
NA	TRBV2	NA	TRBJ1-1	TGTGCCAGCAGGGTAGAAAACAGGGTTACTGAAGCTTTCTTT	CASRVENRVTEAFF
NA	TRBV7-3	TRBD2	TRBJ2-1	TGTGCCAGCAGCTTAACCCCCAGCGGGGGGCACTCCTACAATGAGCAGTTCTTC	CASSLTPSGGHSYNEQFF
NA	TRBV5-1	NA	TRBJ2-1	TGCGCCAGCAGCTTGTCTGGGGGGTTCAATGAGCAGTTCTTC	CASSLSGGFNEQFF
NA	TRBV18	NA	TRBJ2-3	TGTGCCAGCTCAGGGGGCGGCACAGATACGCAGTATTTT	CASSGGGTDTQYF
NA	TRBV7-2	NA	TRBJ2-7	TGTGCCAGCAGCTCAACCAGGGAGCAGTACTTC	CASSSTREQYF